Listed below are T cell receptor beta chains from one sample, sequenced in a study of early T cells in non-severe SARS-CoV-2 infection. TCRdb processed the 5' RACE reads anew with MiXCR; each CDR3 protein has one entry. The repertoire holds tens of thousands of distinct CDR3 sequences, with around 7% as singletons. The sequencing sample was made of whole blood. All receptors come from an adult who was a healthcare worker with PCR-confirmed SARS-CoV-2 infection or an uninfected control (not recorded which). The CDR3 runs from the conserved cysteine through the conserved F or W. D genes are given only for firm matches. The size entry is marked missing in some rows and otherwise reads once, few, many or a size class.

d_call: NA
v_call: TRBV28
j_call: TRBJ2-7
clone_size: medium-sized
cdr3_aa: CASSLQAGTLTYEQYF
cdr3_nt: TGTGCCAGCAGTTTACAGGCAGGAACACTCACCTACGAGCAGTACTTC

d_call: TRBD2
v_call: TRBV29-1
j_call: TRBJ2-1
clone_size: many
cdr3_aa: CSVGTSGRADEQFF
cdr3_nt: TGCAGCGTGGGGACTAGCGGGAGGGCTGATGAGCAGTTCTTC

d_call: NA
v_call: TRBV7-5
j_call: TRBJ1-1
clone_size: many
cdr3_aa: CISVSGMNTEAFF
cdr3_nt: NA

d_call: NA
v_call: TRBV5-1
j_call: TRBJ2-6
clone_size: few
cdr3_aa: CASSEGAGANVLTF
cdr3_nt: TGCGCCAGCAGCGAGGGGGCTGGGGCCAACGTCCTGACTTTC

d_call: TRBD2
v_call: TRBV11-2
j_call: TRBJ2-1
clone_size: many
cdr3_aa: CASSLGGTSGRTDNEQFF
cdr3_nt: TGTGCCAGCAGCTTAGGGGGGACTAGCGGGAGGACTGACAATGAGCAGTTCTTC

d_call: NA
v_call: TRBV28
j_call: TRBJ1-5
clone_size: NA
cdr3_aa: CASSLYGELGPQHF
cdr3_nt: TGTGCCAGCAGTTTGTACGGCGAGCTAGGGCCCCAGCATTTT

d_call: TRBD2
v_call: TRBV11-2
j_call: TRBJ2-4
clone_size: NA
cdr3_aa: CASSIYYGTTKNIQYF
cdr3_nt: TGTGCCAGCAGCATTTACTACGGGACTACCAAAAACATTCAGTACTTC

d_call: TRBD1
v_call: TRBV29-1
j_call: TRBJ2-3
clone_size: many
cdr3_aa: CSGNTGQGADTQYF
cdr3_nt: TGCAGCGGGAACACTGGACAGGGGGCAGATACGCAGTATTTT

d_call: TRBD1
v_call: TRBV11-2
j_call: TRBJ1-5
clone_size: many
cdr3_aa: CASSFTGDRNQPQHF
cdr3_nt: TGTGCCAGCAGCTTCACAGGGGATCGCAATCAGCCCCAGCATTTT

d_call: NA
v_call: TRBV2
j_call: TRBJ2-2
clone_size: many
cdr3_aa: CASTSGEHTGELFF
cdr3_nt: TGTGCCAGCACTTCGGGGGAGCACACCGGGGAGCTGTTTTTT

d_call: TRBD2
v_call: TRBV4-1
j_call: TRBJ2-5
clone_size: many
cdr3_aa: CASSRAGGQETQYF
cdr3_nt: TGCGCCAGCAGCAGAGCGGGAGGACAAGAGACCCAGTACTTC

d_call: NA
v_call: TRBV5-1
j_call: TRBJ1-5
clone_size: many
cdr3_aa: CASSSGEGSNQPQHF
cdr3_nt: TGCGCCAGCAGCTCAGGGGAGGGTAGCAATCAGCCCCAGCATTTT

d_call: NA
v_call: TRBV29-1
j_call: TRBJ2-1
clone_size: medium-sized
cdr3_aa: CSVVRAGGEQFF
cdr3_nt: TGCAGCGTTGTTCGAGCCGGAGGTGAGCAGTTCTTC

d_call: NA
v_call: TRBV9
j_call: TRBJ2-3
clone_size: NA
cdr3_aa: CASSVTGIDTDTQYF
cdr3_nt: TGTGCCAGCAGCGTAACCGGCATAGACACAGATACGCAGTATTTT

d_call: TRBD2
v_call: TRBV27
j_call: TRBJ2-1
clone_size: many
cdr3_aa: CASSPYSGRVYNEQFF
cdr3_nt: TGTGCCAGCAGTCCATATAGCGGGAGAGTATACAATGAGCAGTTCTTC

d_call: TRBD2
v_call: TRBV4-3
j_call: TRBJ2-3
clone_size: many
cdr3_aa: CASSQGNWAGASTDTQYF
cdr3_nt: TGCGCCAGCAGCCAAGGAAACTGGGCGGGAGCATCTACAGATACGCAGTATTTT

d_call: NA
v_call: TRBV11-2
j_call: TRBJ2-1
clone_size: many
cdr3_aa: CASSAWDLDPRYNEQFF
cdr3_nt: TGTGCCAGCAGCGCATGGGACCTGGATCCTCGCTACAATGAGCAGTTCTTC

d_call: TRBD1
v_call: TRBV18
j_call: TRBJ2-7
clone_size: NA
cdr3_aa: CASSPGGMTYEQYF
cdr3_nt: TGTGCCAGCTCCCCAGGGGGAATGACCTACGAGCAGTACTTC

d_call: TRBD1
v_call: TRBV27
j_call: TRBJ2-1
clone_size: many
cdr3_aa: CASSYRGFEQFF
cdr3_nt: TGTGCCAGCAGTTACAGGGGGTTTGAGCAGTTCTTC

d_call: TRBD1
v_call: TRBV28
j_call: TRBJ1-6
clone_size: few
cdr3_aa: CASSPTGGSPLHF
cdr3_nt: TGTGCCAGCAGCCCGACAGGGGGTTCACCCCTCCACTTT

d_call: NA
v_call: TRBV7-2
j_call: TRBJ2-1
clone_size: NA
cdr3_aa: CASTRPGPYNEQFF
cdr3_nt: TGTGCCAGCACCCGACCGGGCCCATACAATGAGCAGTTCTTC

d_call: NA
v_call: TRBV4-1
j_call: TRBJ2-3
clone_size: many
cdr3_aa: CASSQGEGSTDTQYF
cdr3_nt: TGCGCCAGCAGCCAAGGCGAGGGAAGCACAGATACGCAGTATTTT

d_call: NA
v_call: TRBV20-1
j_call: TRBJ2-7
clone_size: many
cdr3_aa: CSAGSRASPYEQYF
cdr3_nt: TGCAGTGCTGGGTCCCGGGCTAGTCCCTACGAGCAGTACTTC

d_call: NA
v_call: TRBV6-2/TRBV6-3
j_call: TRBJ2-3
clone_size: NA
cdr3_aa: CASSSIGTGKPTDTQYF
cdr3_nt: TGTGCCAGCAGTTCCATCGGGACTGGCAAGCCCACAGATACGCAGTATTTT

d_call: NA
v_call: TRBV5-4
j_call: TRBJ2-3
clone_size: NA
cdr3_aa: CASSGPGRASTDTQYF
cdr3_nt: TGTGCCAGCAGCGGGCCGGGCCGAGCGAGCACAGATACGCAGTATTTT

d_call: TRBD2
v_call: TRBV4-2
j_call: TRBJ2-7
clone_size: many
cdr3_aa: CASSQDRTSGSYEQYF
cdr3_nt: TGTGCCAGCAGCCAAGATAGGACTAGCGGATCCTACGAGCAGTACTTC

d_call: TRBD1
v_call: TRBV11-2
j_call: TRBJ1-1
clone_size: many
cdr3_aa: CASSTAVDRGYTEAFF
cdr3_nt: TGTGCCAGCAGCACCGCCGTGGACAGGGGATATACTGAAGCTTTCTTT

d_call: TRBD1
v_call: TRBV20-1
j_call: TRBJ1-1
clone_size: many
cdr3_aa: CSARPDRGTRKTEAFF
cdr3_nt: TGCAGTGCTAGACCAGACAGGGGGACAAGAAAAACTGAAGCTTTCTTT

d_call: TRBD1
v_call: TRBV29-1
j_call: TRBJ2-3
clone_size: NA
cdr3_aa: CSVGQGPSTDTQYF
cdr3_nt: TGCAGCGTTGGACAGGGCCCTTCCACAGATACGCAGTATTTT

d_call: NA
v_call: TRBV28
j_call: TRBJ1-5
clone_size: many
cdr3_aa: CASALVVDQPQHF
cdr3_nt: TGTGCCAGCGCGCTGGTAGTGGATCAGCCCCAGCATTTT

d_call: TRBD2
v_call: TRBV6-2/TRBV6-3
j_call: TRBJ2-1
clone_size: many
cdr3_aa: CASSPGGGRTYNEQFF
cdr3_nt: TGTGCCAGCAGCCCGGGGGGGGGCAGGACATACAATGAGCAGTTCTTC

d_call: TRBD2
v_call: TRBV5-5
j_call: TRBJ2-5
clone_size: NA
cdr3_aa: CASRGGLAGVSEETQYF
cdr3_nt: TGTGCCAGCAGAGGCGGGCTAGCGGGAGTGTCAGAAGAGACCCAGTACTTC

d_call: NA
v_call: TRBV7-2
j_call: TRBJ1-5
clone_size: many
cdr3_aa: CASSLEPLNQPQHF
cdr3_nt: TGTGCCAGCAGCTTAGAACCCCTCAATCAGCCCCAGCATTTT

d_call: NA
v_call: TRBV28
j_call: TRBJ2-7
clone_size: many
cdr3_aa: CASSPGLREQYF
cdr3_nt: TGTGCCAGCAGCCCAGGGTTACGCGAGCAGTACTTC

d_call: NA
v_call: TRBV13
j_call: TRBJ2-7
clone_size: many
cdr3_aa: CASSLVGSGVYEQYF
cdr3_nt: TGTGCCAGCAGCTTAGTAGGTAGCGGAGTGTACGAGCAGTACTTC

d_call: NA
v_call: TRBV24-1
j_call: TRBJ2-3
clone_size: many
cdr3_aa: CATSEGFTDTQYF
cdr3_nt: TGTGCCACCAGTGAGGGGTTCACAGATACGCAGTATTTT

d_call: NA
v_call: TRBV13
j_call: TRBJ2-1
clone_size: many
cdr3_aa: CASSLGLASYEQFF
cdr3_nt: TGTGCCAGCAGCTTAGGGCTAGCCTCCTATGAGCAGTTCTTC

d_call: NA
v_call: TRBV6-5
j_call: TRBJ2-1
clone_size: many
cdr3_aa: CAIRGPRGGEQFF
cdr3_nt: TGTGCCATCAGAGGGCCAAGGGGGGGTGAGCAGTTCTTC

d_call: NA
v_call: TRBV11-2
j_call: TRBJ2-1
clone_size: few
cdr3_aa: CASSLSGRRNNEQFF
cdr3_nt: TGTGCCAGCAGCTTAAGTGGGAGGAGAAACAATGAGCAGTTCTTC

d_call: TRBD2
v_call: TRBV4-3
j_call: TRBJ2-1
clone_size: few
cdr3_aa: CASSVIAGGPGNEQFF
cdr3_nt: TGCGCCAGCAGCGTAATAGCGGGAGGGCCAGGCAATGAGCAGTTCTTC

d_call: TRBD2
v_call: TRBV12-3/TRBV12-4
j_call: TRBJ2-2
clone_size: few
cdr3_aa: CASKYRSVGTTNTGELFF
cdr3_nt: TGTGCCAGCAAATATCGAAGTGTAGGGACTACGAACACCGGGGAGCTGTTTTTT

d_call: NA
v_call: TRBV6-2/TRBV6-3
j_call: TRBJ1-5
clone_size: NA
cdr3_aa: CASSAPGLLDQPQHF
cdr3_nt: TGTGCCAGCAGTGCCCCGGGACTTCTGGATCAGCCCCAGCATTTT